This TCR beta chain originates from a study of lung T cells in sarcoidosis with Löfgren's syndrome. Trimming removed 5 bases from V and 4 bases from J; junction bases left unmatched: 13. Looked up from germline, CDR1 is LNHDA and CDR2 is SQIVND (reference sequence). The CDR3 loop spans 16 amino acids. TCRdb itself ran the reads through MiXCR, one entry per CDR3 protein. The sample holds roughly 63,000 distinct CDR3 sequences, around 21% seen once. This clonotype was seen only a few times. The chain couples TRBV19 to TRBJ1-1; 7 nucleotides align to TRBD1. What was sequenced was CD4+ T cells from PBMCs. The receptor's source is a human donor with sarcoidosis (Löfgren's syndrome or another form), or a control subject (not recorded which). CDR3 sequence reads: CASSVEGGGSATEAFF. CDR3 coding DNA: TGTGCCAGTAGTGTCGAAGGAGGGGGCTCCGCCACTGAAGCTTTCTTT.